This TCR beta chain emerged from a study of T cell repertoires in cytomegalovirus infection. Across the whole study: Signatures in public TCR beta sequences pointed to both CMV infection and matching HLA type.

Notes on this clonotype: Its target is not known.

Study observations and caveats: HLA-C-restricted, CMV-specific TCR beta clonotypes were dominant ex vivo.

One entry per CDR3 protein, called by TCRdb with MiXCR from the reads. The top ten hold 15% to 20% of the sample, which has a few hundred thousand distinct CDR3 sequences, roughly 34% seen once. J lost 12 bases, V lost 2 bases, and 4 bases had no gene match. The CDR3 has 14 amino acids. Germline lookup yields CDR1 SGHRS and CDR2 YFSETQ. V gene TRBV5-1 combines with J gene TRBJ2-1, with TRBD2 matching 14 bases. The sequence was collected from a human donor in good health (CMV status not recorded). Some clones in this sample may be carry-over from other donors' samples. The sequences come from cultured PBMCs, collected from culture after CMV antigen stimulation. The CDR3 region has the DNA TGCGCCAGCAGCTTAGGGACTAGCGGGAGCATGCAGTTCTTC. Encoded protein: CASSLGTSGSMQFF.